This passage covers 15 T cell receptor beta chains from one sample sequenced in a study of T cell responses to AZD1222 COVID-19 vaccine. The repertoire was sequenced with immunoSEQ multiplex PCR; TCRdb's copy has only in-frame clones and lacks some. The table has 66,000 or so clones, roughly 87% seen once. This specimen was peripheral blood, taken on day 0 of AZD1222 vaccination. These receptors were taken from an adult in good health.

The CDR3 DNA sequence: TGTGCCAGCAGTTTCGGGGCGAGCCATTATAATTCACCCCTCCACTTT. Translation: CASSFGASHYNSPLHF. The chain employs TRBV28 and TRBJ1-6; TRBD1 is a possible D gene (5 bases). Germline CDR1 reads MDHEN; CDR2 reads SYDVKM. Trimming pared 3 bases from V and 4 bases from J, leaving 13 bases between. This CDR3 is 16 amino acids long. Drawing the rest from reference TRBV28 and TRBJ1-6, the complete variable domain is DVKVTQSSRYLVKRTGEKVFLECVQDMDHENMFWYRQDPGLGLRLIYFSYDVKMKEKGDIPEGYSVSREKKERFSLILESASTNQTSMYLCASSFGASHYNSPLHFGNGTRLTVT.

Turning to this clone: Other DNA sequences of this sample code for an identical CDR3. The chain couples TRBV6-5 to TRBJ2-2, with D uncertain. Germline V gene data show CDR1 as MNHEY and CDR2 as SVGAGI. The CDR3 is 15 amino acids. The V gene lost 7 bases and the J gene lost 0 bases, with 12 bases spanning the gap. CDR3 bases: TGTGCCAGCATTCGGAACCTTGCGAACACCGGGGAGCTGTTTTTT. Its translation: CASIRNLANTGELFF.

This clone has a single count. The rearrangement links TRBV6-4 to TRBJ1-1; D remains ambiguous. V was clipped by 3 bases and J by 4 bases, with 18 bases between them. The CDR3 is 16 amino acids. From germline, CDR1 is MRHNA and CDR2 SNTAGT. Here the CDR3 reads CASSEDPSEGGTEAFF. The CDR3, as DNA: TGTGCCAGCAGTGAAGACCCTTCGGAGGGCGGCACTGAAGCTTTCTTT.

This clone appeared once. The J gene is TRBJ2-7, the V gene TRBV27, with TRBD1 matching 7 bases. The CDR3 extends over 14 amino acids. The ends lost 6 bases at V and 4 bases at J; junction bases unmatched: 9. Germline loops: CDR1 MNHEY, CDR2 SMNVEV (reference sequence). The CDR3 sequence is CASSPTGLGYEQYF. CDR3 DNA sequence: TGTGCCAGCAGCCCGACAGGGTTGGGGTACGAGCAGTACTTC.

V usage is TRBV15 and J usage is TRBJ1-4; TRBD1 is a possible D gene (5 bases). Looked up from germline, CDR1 is LNHNV and CDR2 is YYDKDF (reference sequence). V was clipped by 1 base and J by 4 bases, with 13 bases between them. The CDR3 spans 16 residues. The CDR3 sequence is CATSRAGGGVNEKLFF. Here the CDR3 DNA reads TGTGCCACCAGCAGAGCCGGGGGGGGAGTTAATGAAAAACTGTTTTTT.

The rearrangement uses TRBV5-1 and TRBJ2-5, with 15 bases aligning to TRBD2. The CDR3 extends over 18 amino acids. Germline V gives CDR1 SGHRS, CDR2 YFSETQ. The ends lost 7 bases at V and 0 bases at J; junction bases unmatched: 10. The CDR3 bases are TGCGCCAGCCGCGGGACTAGCGGGGGGTCGAGGTACCAAGAGACCCAGTACTTC. Residues: CASRGTSGGSRYQETQYF.

The chain employs TRBV6-5 and TRBJ2-7, with D maybe TRBD1 (6 bases). V shed 6 bases and J shed 5 bases, with 17 bases lying between them. CDR1 is MNHEY and CDR2 is SVGAGI in the germline V gene. The CDR3 spans 14 residues. CDR3 DNA: TGTGCCAGCAGGGTTCAGGGGACCGTCGACGAGCAGTACTTC. The encoded protein is CASRVQGTVDEQYF.

V gene TRBV3-1 (or the pseudogene TRBV3-2) combines with J gene TRBJ1-2; D unresolved. Germline CDR1 and CDR2: LGHDT and YNNKEL (reference sequence). V lost 5 bases to trimming and J lost 5 bases, with 12 bases between them. The CDR3 is 13 amino acids. The CDR3, as DNA: TGTGCCAGCAGCTACGGTGTATTGTATGGCTACACCTTC. This gives the protein CASSYGVLYGYTF.

The chain uses TRBV15 and TRBJ1-3, with 9 bases fitting TRBD1. Trimming removed 2 bases from V and 2 bases from J; junction bases left unmatched: 1. Germline V gene data show CDR1 as LNHNV and CDR2 as YYDKDF (reference sequence). This CDR3 contains 15 residues. The CDR3 coding sequence is TGTGCCACCAGCAGAAGACAGGGGGCTGGAAACACCATATATTTT. It encodes CATSRRQGAGNTIYF.

The DNA of the CDR3 is TGTGCCAGTAGTTTTGGGCAGGAGGGAAGTGCGGGCTACACCTTC. Its protein product is CASSFGQEGSAGYTF. This chain joins TRBV19 and TRBJ1-2, with unresolved D. This CDR3 is 15 amino acids long. V was clipped by 5 bases and J by 8 bases, with 21 bases between them. In germline, CDR1 is LNHDA, CDR2 SQIVND (reference sequence).

The chain has TRBV19 and TRBJ1-5; weak D call: TRBD1 (6 bases). Germline CDR1 and CDR2: LNHDA and SQIVND (reference sequence). Trimming removed 6 bases at V and 3 bases at J, with 9 bases between. CDR3 length: 13 residues. CDR3 sequence: CASSYRANQPQHF. For the CDR3, the DNA is TGTGCCAGTAGCTACAGGGCCAATCAGCCCCAGCATTTT. The whole variable domain, remainder taken from reference TRBV19 and TRBJ1-5, is DGGITQSPKYLFRKEGQNVTLSCEQNLNHDAMYWYRQDPGQGLRLIYYSQIVNDFQKGDIAEGYSVSREKKESFPLTVTSAQKNPTAFYLCASSYRANQPQHFGDGTRLSIL.

This clone has a handful of counts. CDR3 DNA sequence: TGTGCCAGCAGCCAAGGGGGACAGCCCTATGGCTACACCTTC. Translating it yields CASSQGGQPYGYTF. The V and J genes are TRBV4-2 and TRBJ1-2; 7 nucleotides match TRBD1. CDR1 LGHNA and CDR2 YNFKEQ come from the germline V gene. The CDR3 is 14 amino acids. With 1 base clipped from V and 4 bases from J, the junction kept 3 bases outside the gene matches.

V and J are TRBV7-9 and TRBJ1-2; D call uncertain. Trimming removed 0 bases from V and 2 bases from J, with 7 bases in between. This CDR3 comprises 14 residues. Germline CDR1 and CDR2: SEHNR and FQNEAQ (reference sequence). This CDR3 reads CASSLATGNYGYTF. For the CDR3, the DNA is TGTGCCAGCAGCTTAGCCACGGGGAACTATGGCTACACCTTC.

This rearrangement joins TRBV9 to TRBJ1-5, with 8 bases aligning to TRBD1. This CDR3 has 15 residues. Trimming took 0 bases from V and 5 from J; bases not matched to a gene: 4. From germline, CDR1 is SGDLS and CDR2 YYNGEE. In DNA form, the CDR3 reads TGTGCCAGCAGCGTAGGTGGGACAGGTCATCAGCCCCAGCATTTT. Translated: CASSVGGTGHQPQHF.

The chain employs TRBV19 and TRBJ2-7; D unresolved. V lost 8 bases, J lost 6 bases, and 8 bases lay in between. The germline gives CDR1 LNHDA, CDR2 SQIVND (reference sequence). The CDR3 runs to 10 residues. The CDR3 DNA follows: TGTGCCAGTGGAAACACCGAGCAGTACTTC. This translates into CASGNTEQYF.